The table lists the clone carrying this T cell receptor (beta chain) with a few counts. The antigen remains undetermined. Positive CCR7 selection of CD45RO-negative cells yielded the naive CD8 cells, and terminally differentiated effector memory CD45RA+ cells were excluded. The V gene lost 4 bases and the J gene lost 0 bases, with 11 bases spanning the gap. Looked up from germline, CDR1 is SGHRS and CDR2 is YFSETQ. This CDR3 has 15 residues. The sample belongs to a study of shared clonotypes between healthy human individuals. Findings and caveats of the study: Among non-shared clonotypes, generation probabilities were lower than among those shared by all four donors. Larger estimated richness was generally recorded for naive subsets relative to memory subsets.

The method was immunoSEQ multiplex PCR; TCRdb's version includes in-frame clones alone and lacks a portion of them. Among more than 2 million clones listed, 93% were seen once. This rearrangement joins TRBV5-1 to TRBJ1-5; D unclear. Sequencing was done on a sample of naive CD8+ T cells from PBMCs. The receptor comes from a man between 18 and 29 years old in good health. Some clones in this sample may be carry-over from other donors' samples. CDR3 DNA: TGCGCCAGCAGCCCGGACGGTATTAGCAATCAGCCCCAGCATTTT. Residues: CASSPDGISNQPQHF.